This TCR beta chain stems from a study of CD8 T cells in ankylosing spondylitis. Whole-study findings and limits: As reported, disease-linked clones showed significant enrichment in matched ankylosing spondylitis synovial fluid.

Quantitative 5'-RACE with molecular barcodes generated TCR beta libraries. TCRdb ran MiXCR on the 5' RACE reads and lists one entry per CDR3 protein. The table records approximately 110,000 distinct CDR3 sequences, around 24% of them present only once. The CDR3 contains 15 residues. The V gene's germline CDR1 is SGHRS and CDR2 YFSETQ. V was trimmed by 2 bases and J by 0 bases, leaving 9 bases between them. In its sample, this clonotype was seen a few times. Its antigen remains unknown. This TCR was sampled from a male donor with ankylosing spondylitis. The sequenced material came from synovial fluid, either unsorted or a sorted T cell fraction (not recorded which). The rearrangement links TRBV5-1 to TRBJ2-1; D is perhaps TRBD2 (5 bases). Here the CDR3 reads CASSLNGNSYNEQFF. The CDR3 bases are TGCGCCAGCAGCTTAAACGGGAACTCCTACAATGAGCAGTTCTTC.